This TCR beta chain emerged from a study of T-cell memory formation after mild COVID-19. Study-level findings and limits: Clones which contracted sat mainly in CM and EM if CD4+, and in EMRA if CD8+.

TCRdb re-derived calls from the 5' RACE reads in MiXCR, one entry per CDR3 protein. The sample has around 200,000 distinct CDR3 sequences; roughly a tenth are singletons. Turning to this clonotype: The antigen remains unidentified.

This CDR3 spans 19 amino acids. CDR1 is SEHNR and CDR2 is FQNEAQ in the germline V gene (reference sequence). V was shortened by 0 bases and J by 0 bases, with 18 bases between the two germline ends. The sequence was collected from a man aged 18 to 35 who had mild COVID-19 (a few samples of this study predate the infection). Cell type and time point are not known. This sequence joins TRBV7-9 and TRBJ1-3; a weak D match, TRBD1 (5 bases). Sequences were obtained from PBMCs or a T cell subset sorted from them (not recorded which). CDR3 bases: TGTGCCAGCAGCTTAGCGGGACGGCTAGTACTTTACTCTGGAAACACCATATATTTT. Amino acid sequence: CASSLAGRLVLYSGNTIYF. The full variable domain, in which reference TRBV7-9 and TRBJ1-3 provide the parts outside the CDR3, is DTGVSQNPRHKITKRGQNVTFRCDPISEHNRLYWYRQTLGQGPEFLTYFQNEAQLEKSRLLSDRFSAERPKGSFSTLEIQRTEQGDSAMYLCASSLAGRLVLYSGNTIYFGEGSWLTVV.